The entry that follows covers one T cell receptor (beta chain) sequence. The V segment lost 1 base and the J segment 1 base; nucleotides outside the gene matches: 3. The V gene's germline CDR1 is MGHRA and CDR2 YSYEKL. This CDR3 region has 16 residues. The protocol was immunoSEQ multiplex PCR, while the TCRdb copy is restricted to in-frame clones and leaves out a portion. Found here are over a million clones, roughly 74% of them singletons; the top ten hold roughly 0.62%. The data were taken from a study of shared clonotypes between healthy human individuals. The material sequenced was memory CD4+ T cells from PBMCs. Stated subset: CD45RA-negative fraction. The rearrangement joins TRBV4-1 to TRBJ1-4; 7 nucleotides agree with TRBD1. This clonotype originated in a man aged 18 to 29 in good health. Some clones in this sample may be carry-over from other donors' samples. CDR3 DNA sequence: TGCGCCAGCAGCCAAGTGACAGGGCTAACTAATGAAAAACTGTTTTTT. This encodes CASSQVTGLTNEKLFF.